This T cell receptor (beta chain) was sequenced for a study of blood T cells in healthy people across ages. Background on the study: Per two T cells, about one barcoded beta molecule was captured through template switching. Points from the study as a whole: Fewer expanded clones and more diversity marked long-lived versus aged donors.

This clonotype was seen a handful of times. Its specificity is not known. Extraction of total RNA produced a minimum of 5.5 micrograms from each sample. V was cut by 6 bases and J by 4 bases, with 10 bases left in between. The CDR3 is made up of 12 amino acids. CDR1 DFQATT and CDR2 SNEGSKA come from the germline V gene (reference sequence). It was with a sample-barcoded 5' primer and a J-beta primer mix that a second PCR of about 7 to 12 cycles was run. Each CDR3 protein is one row after TCRdb ran MiXCR on the 5' RACE reads. The sample holds roughly 2 million distinct CDR3 sequences, less than 50% seen once.

V and J are TRBV20-1 and TRBJ1-5; unclear D gene. This receptor was identified in a woman aged 40 to 49 in good health. Sequencing used blood. The CDR3, as DNA: TGCAGTGCAACGGACGGGAATCAGCCCCAGCATTTT. Protein sequence: CSATDGNQPQHF.